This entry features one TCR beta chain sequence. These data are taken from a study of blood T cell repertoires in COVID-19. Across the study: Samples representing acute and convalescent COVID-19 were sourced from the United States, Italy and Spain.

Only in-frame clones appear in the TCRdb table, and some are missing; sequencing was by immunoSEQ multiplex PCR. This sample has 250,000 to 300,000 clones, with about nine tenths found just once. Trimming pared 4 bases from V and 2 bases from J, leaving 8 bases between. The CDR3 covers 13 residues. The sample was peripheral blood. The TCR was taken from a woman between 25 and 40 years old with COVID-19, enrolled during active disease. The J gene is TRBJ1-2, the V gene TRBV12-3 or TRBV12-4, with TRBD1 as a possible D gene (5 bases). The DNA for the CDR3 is TGTGCCAGCAGTTCGACAGTAAACTATGGCTACACCTTC. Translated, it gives CASSSTVNYGYTF.